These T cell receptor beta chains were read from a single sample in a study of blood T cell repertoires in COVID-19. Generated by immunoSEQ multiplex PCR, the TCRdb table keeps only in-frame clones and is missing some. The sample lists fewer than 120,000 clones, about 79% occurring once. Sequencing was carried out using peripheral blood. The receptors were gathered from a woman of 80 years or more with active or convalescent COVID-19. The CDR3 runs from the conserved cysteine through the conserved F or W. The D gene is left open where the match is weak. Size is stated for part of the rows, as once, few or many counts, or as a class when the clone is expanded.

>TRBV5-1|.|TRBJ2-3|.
TGCGCCAGCAGCTTACAGGAGAGCACAGATACGCAGTATTTT
CASSLQESTDTQYF
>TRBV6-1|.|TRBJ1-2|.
TGTGCCAGCAGTGACCGGGATGATGGCTACACCTTC
CASSDRDDGYTF
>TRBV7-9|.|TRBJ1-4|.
TGTGCCAGCAGCTTAAACAGGGTTGCTGAAAAACTGTTTTTT
CASSLNRVAEKLFF
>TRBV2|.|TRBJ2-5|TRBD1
TGTGCCAGCAGTGACTCGGGACAGGGCCAAGAGACCCAGTACTTC
CASSDSGQGQETQYF
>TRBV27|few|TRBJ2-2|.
TGTGCCAGCAGTTTGAGGGGGAGAACAACCGGGGAGCTGTTTTTT
CASSLRGRTTGELFF
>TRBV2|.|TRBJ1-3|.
TGTGCCAGCAGTAGGGGTTTCTCCTCTGGAAACACCATATATTTT
CASSRGFSSGNTIYF
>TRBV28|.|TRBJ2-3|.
TGTGCCGTCGCCCAGTTTAGCACAGATACGCAGTATTTT
CAVAQFSTDTQYF
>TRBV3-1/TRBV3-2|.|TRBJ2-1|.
TGTGCCAGCAGCCAAGTGGCCTCCCGCAATGAGCAGTTCTTC
CASSQVASRNEQFF
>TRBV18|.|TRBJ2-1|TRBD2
TGTGCCAGCTCACCACCCAGCGGGAGGGCTTTAAATGAGCAGTTCTTC
CASSPPSGRALNEQFF
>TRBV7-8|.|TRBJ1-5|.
TGTGCCAGCGACCCTGGGACTTTCCCGCGGGAGCCCCAGCATTTT
CASDPGTFPREPQHF
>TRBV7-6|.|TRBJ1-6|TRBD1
TGTGCCAGCAGCAGGGACAGGGCCCATTCACCCCTCCACTTT
CASSRDRAHSPLHF
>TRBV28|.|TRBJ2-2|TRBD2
TGTGCCAGCAGCGGAGGCGGGAGATATACCGGGGAGCTGTTTTTT
CASSGGGRYTGELFF
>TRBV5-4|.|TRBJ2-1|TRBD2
TGTGCCAGCAGGCGAGAACTAGCGGAAGACCTGGAGTTCTTC
CASRRELAEDLEFF
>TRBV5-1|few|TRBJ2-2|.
TGCGCCAGCAAAGCCGGAGGGCCGTTAACCGGGGAGCTGTTTTTT
CASKAGGPLTGELFF
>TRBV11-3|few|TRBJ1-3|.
TGTGCCAGCAGCTTACTAACCGGAGTCTCTGGAAACACCATATATTTT
CASSLLTGVSGNTIYF
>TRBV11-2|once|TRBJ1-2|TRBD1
TGTGCCAGCAGCTTCGGGACAGGGGGCGATGGCTACACCTTC
CASSFGTGGDGYTF
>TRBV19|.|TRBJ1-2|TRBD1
TGTGCCAGTAGTATGGGACAGGTCTATGGCTACACCTTC
CASSMGQVYGYTF
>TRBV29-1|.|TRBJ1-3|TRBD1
TGCAGCGTAATCCGGGACAGCTCTGGAAACACCATATATTTT
CSVIRDSSGNTIYF
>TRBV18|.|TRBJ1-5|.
TGTGCCAGCCAGGCACAGGGAAGCAATCAGCCCCAGCATTTT
CASQAQGSNQPQHF
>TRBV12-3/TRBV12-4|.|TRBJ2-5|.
TGTGCCAGCAGTACGCGGGAGACCCAGTACTTC
CASSTRETQYF
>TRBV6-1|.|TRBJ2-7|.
TGTGCCAGCAGTGAGGGGGGGACAAGGTGGGAGCAGTACTTC
CASSEGGTRWEQYF
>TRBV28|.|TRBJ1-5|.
TGTGCCAGCAGTTTAATCATCACGGGGGATAGCAATCAGCCCCAGCATTTT
CASSLIITGDSNQPQHF
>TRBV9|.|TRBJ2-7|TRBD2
TGTGCCAGCAGCGTAGTTAGCGGGAATCTCTACGAGCAGTACTTC
CASSVVSGNLYEQYF
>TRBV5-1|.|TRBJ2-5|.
TGCGCCAGCAGCTTGGCACAGCCCCAAGAGACCCAGTACTTC
CASSLAQPQETQYF
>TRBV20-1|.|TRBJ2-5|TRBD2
TGCAGTGCTAGTTTTGCGGGAGGGCCGGGGGAGACCCAGTACTTC
CSASFAGGPGETQYF
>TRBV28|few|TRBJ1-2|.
TGTGCCAGCATCTCTGGACAGAGGGATGGCTACACCTTC
CASISGQRDGYTF
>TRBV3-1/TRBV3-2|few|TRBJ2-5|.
TGTGCCAGCAGCCCGGGGGTAATGGCTACGGATGAAGAGACCCAGTACTTC
CASSPGVMATDEETQYF